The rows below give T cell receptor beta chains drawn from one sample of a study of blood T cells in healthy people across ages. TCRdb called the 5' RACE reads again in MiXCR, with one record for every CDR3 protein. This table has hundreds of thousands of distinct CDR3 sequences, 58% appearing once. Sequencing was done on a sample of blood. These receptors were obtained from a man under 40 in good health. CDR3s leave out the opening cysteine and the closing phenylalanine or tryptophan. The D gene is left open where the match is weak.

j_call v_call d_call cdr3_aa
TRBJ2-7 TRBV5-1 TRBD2 ARSSLGGREYEQY
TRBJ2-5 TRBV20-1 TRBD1 SAIVKGASYERY
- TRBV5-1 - ASSQGVGTTSYEQY
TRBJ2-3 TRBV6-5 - ASTLAQQPDTQY
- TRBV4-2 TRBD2 ASSQGLASGIQY
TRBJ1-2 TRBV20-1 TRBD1 SARTGADRDGYT
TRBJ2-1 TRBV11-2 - ASSPFSLRESSF
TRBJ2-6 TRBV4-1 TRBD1 ASSQVPRGQGESGANVLT
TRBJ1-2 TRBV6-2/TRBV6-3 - ASSYSTVPSEGQNGYT
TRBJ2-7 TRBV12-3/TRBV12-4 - ASSSSKGKGDRY
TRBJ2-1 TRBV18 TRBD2 ASSPPGLAEMGEQF
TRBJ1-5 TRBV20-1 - SAAPGHANQPQH
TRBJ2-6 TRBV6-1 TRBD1 ASSGRQGSGANVLT
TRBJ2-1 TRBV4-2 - ASSPKRLGNEQF
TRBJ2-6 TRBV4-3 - ASSTSAGTGANVLT
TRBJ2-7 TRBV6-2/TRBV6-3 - ASSDWGLYEQY
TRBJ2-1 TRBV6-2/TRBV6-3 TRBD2 ASIDGTSGRGHEQF
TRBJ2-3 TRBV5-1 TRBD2 ASSLESSGGLSTDTQY
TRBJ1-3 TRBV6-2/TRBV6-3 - ASKRGGGNTIY
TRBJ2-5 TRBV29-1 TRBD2 SAELAGGGGQY
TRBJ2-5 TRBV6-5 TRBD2 ASSLTSGGAKETQY
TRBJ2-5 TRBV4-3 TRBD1 ASSQDLGQGRGLETQY
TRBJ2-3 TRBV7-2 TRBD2 ASSLGLTSVFSDTQY
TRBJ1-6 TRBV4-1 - ASSRRQDSPLH
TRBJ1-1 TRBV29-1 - SVAVGAARSEAF
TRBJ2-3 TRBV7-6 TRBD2 ASSLLAGGHSTDTQY
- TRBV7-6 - ASSLREDEQY
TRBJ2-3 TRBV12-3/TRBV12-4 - ASSHPGGSADTQY
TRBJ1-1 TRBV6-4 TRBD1 ASKQGVNTEAF
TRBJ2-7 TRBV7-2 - ASSPGDLRLSNYEQY
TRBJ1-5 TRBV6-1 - ASSEGNSNQPQH
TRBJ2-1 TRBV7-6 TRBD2 ASSLVSGLVDANEQF
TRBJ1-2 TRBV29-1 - SVEDWRGGVGYT
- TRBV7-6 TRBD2 ASSSPYLAELNETQY
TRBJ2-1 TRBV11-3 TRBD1 ASSLGGTGDNEQF
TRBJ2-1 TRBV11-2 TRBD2 ASSLMATSGGAGEQF
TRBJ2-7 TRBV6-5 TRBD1 ASTSDRGYEQY
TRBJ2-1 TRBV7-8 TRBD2 ASSLAQRTSGYNEQF
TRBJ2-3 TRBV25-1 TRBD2 ASSEGNPIGTSGSRDTQY
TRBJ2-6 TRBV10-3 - AISGGAVTGIANVLT
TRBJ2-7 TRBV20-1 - SAEGANSYEQY
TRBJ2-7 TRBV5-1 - ASSLGGPAPFNEQY
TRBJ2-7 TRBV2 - ASSPNFDSEQY
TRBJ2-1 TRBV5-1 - ASSLHQNEQF
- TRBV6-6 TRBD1 ASLLPGGSYEQY
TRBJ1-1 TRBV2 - ASTKALFREANTEAF
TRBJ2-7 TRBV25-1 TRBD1 ASSSPTGGLPIVSYEQY
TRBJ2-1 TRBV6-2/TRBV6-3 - ASSPFAGSSYNEQF
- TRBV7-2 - ASSRIWGLETQY
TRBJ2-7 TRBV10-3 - AIRITTGAYEQY
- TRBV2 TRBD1 ASRGSQGAQYEQY
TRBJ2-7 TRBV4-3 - ASSQGSGTGRYEQY
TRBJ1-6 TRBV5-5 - ASSLYGRSSYNSPLH
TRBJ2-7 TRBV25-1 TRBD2 AQRTSGPQRGYEQY
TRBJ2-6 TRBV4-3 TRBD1 ASSQDGTGGSGANVLT
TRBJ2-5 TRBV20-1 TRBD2 SAILGGGREETQY
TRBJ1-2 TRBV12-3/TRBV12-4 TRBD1 ASGQDGYT
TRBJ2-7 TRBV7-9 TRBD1 ASSSIGQGRTKDEQY